The 16 T cell receptor beta chains presented below share a single source sample, sequenced in a study of blood T cell repertoires in COVID-19. Sequenced by immunoSEQ multiplex PCR; TCRdb stores in-frame clones only, minus some. The repertoire holds about 210,000 clones, with 87% as singletons. Sequences were obtained from PBMCs or T cells enriched from blood (not recorded which). The receptors here all came from a man between 18 and 29 years old with acute COVID-19.

The rearrangement joins TRBV28 to TRBJ1-6; TRBD1 is a possible D gene (5 bases). V was clipped by 5 bases and J by 7 bases, with 12 bases between them. The CDR3 is 14 amino acids. Germline V CDR1 and CDR2: MDHEN, SYDVKM. This CDR3 reads CASSPGGKNSPLHF. In DNA, the CDR3 is TGTGCCAGCAGTCCCGGGGGGAAAAATTCACCCCTCCACTTT.

The chain recombines TRBV7-8 with TRBJ2-3; D might be TRBD1 (5 bases). V was cut by 3 bases and J by 0 bases, with 13 bases left in between. CDR3 length equals 16 residues. CDR1 SGHVS and CDR2 FQNEAQ come from the germline V gene. CDR3 protein: CASSFTGVESTDTQYF. Here the CDR3 DNA reads TGTGCCAGCAGCTTCACAGGCGTAGAAAGCACAGATACGCAGTATTTT.

The V and J genes are TRBV9 and TRBJ2-3, with 10 bases aligning to TRBD2. CDR1 and CDR2 (germline): SGDLS, YYNGEE. The junction had 4 bases not matched to a gene; V was cut back by 0 bases and J by 3 bases. The CDR3 spans 16 residues. CDR3 DNA sequence: TGTGCCAGCAGCGTAGGTCTAGCGGGAGTTACAGATACGCAGTATTTT. Amino acid sequence: CASSVGLAGVTDTQYF.

The chain links TRBV6-5 to TRBJ2-7; maybe TRBD2 (6 bases). This CDR3 is built from 11 residues. CDR1 and CDR2 from the germline V gene are MNHEY and SVGAGI. The V end was cut by 6 bases, the J end by 6 bases, with 9 bases between. The CDR3 region is CASRISGEQYF. The CDR3 bases are TGTGCCAGCAGAATTAGCGGCGAGCAGTACTTC.

Written as DNA, the CDR3 is TGTGCCAGTAGTATCGGGGACAGGGCGGCCGGGGAGCTGTTTTTT. Protein: CASSIGDRAAGELFF. The chain links TRBV19 to TRBJ2-2; 9 positions agree with TRBD1. The trim removed 3 bases at V and 6 bases at J, leaving 5 bases unmatched. The CDR3 loop spans 15 amino acids. Germline V gene lookup returns CDR1 LNHDA and CDR2 SQIVND (reference sequence). The complete variable domain, with remaining parts taken from reference TRBV19 and TRBJ2-2, reads DGGITQSPKYLFRKEGQNVTLSCEQNLNHDAMYWYRQDPGQGLRLIYYSQIVNDFQKGDIAEGYSVSREKKESFPLTVTSAQKNPTAFYLCASSIGDRAAGELFFGEGSRLTVL.

The chain recombines TRBV4-2 with TRBJ2-3; 9 positions agree with TRBD2. Germline CDR1 LGHNA, CDR2 YNFKEQ. V shed 5 bases, J shed 4 bases, and the junction held 7 bases outside the gene matches. This CDR3 contains 15 residues. The CDR3, as DNA: TGTGCCAGCAGCAGGGCTAGCGGGACTCCAGATACGCAGTATTTT. Its protein product is CASSRASGTPDTQYF.

J is TRBJ1-1 and V is TRBV4-1; TRBD1 matches 11 bases. The CDR3 totals 15 residues. The germline gives CDR1 MGHRA, CDR2 YSYEKL. V lost 3 bases to trimming and J lost 7 bases; unmatched junction nucleotides: 7. CDR3 loop: CASSQEDRGRGEAFF. DNA for the CDR3: TGCGCCAGCAGCCAGGAGGACAGGGGGCGAGGTGAAGCTTTCTTT.

The chain joins TRBV28 to TRBJ1-5; D might be TRBD1 (6 bases). Germline CDR1 is MDHEN and CDR2 is SYDVKM. Trimming stripped 5 bases from V and 3 bases from J, with 20 bases between. The CDR3 runs 17 residues. This CDR3 reads CASSARATGWINQPQHF. The CDR3 DNA follows: TGTGCCAGCAGTGCACGCGCCACAGGGTGGATCAATCAGCCCCAGCATTTT.

This rearrangement joins TRBV19 to TRBJ2-5; tentative D call: TRBD1 (5 bases). Per germline, CDR1 LNHDA and CDR2 SQIVND (reference sequence). This CDR3 comprises 16 residues. The V and J ends lost 0 bases and 1 base respectively, with 12 bases between them. The CDR3 sequence is CASSIEDDRTQETQYF. The CDR3 DNA reads TGTGCCAGTAGTATAGAGGACGACAGAACCCAAGAGACCCAGTACTTC.

V and J are TRBV18 and TRBJ2-1, with 8 nucleotides matching TRBD1. CDR1 and CDR2 (germline): KGHSH, LQKENI. V gave up 3 bases and J gave up 6 bases; unmatched junction bases: 1. CDR3 length: 13 residues. DNA for the CDR3: TGTGCCAGCTCACCGGGACAGGCCAATGAGCAGTTCTTC. Translation gives CASSPGQANEQFF.

The chain employs TRBV7-2 and TRBJ1-2, with D possibly matching TRBD1 (5 bases). CDR1 is SGHTA, CDR2 FQGNSA, per germline. Trimming took off 3 bases at V and 5 bases at J, with 16 bases between the two ends. This CDR3 comprises 15 residues. CDR3 nucleotide sequence: TGTGCCAGCAGCTTTGCTCAGGGCTTTGTTTATGGCTACACCTTC. Protein: CASSFAQGFVYGYTF.

CDR3 protein: CASSISGTGSGNTIYF. The CDR3 bases are TGTGCCAGTAGTATATCCGGGACAGGTTCTGGAAACACCATATATTTT. The chain joins TRBV19 to TRBJ1-3; 8 bases are shared with TRBD1. The ends lost 2 bases at V and 1 base at J; junction bases unmatched: 4. Germline CDR1 and CDR2: LNHDA and SQIVND (reference sequence). The CDR3 has 16 residues.

V usage is TRBV18 and J usage is TRBJ1-1, with D maybe TRBD1 (5 bases). The ends were cut back, 8 bases at V and 3 bases at J, with 16 bases in the middle. This CDR3 has 14 amino acids. CDR1 and CDR2 from the germline V gene are KGHSH and LQKENI. The CDR3 protein is CASGARGGDTEAFF. The CDR3 DNA reads TGTGCCAGCGGAGCTAGGGGAGGGGACACTGAAGCTTTCTTT.

V gene TRBV9 combines with J gene TRBJ2-7; no definite D call. Per the germline V gene, CDR1 is SGDLS and CDR2 is YYNGEE. The CDR3 runs to 15 residues. Trimming cost V 2 bases and J 3 bases, with 15 bases left between them. CDR3 protein: CASSVFAGQSYEQYF. Written as DNA, the CDR3 is TGTGCCAGCAGCGTTTTCGCAGGTCAAAGCTACGAGCAGTACTTC.

The chain couples TRBV29-1 to TRBJ1-1; 8 positions agree with TRBD1. The CDR3 has 15 amino acids. Germline-derived CDR1 and CDR2 are SQVTM and ANQGSEA. The V gene end was trimmed by 7 bases and the J gene end by 0 bases; junction bases not matched to a gene: 10. DNA of the CDR3: TGCAGCGGACGCCGACAGGGGAGAATGAACACTGAAGCTTTCTTT. Protein product: CSGRRQGRMNTEAFF.

The chain has TRBV20-1 and TRBJ1-2, with 8 positions matching TRBD1. V shed 3 bases, J shed 3 bases, and the junction held 21 bases outside the gene matches. Germline loops: CDR1 DFQATT, CDR2 SNEGSKA (reference sequence). This CDR3 is 19 amino acids long. CDR3 in DNA: TGCAGTGCTAGTAACGGGGGAATTTCGGACAGGGCCTTAGACTATGGCTACACCTTC. Its protein is CSASNGGISDRALDYGYTF.